A single T cell receptor (beta chain) is shown here with its context. Its antigen is still unknown. The data were obtained in a study of shared clonotypes between healthy human individuals. Study as a whole: Three plates each covered CD4 naive and memory; CD8 naive two, CD8 memory one. Study-level findings and limits: Memory subsets generally showed smaller estimated richness than naive subsets did.

The data were produced by immunoSEQ multiplex PCR, yet TCRdb's version contains in-frame clones alone and is incomplete. There are 500,000 or so clones in the sample; 90% to 97% occur only once, and nearly 0.065% lies in the top ten. Nashville, Tennessee was home to all donors, who were Caucasian adults. Naive CD45RA+ and memory CD45RA-negative subsets were split from CD4+ cells. The germline V gene encodes CDR1 LNHNV and CDR2 YYDKDF (reference sequence). The CDR3 extends over 20 amino acids. V was pared by 2 bases and J by 4 bases, with 29 bases between. This TCR derives from a woman aged 25 to 39 in good health. The chain combines TRBV15 with TRBJ2-5; TRBD2 is a possible D gene (5 bases). The material sequenced was naive CD4+ T cells sorted from blood. Subset in this sample: CD45RA+ positively selected. The CDR3 DNA sequence: TGTGCCACCAGCAGATGGCGGTCGGGCCCTCGCCGGGGATCAGGAGAGACCCAGTACTTC. Residues: CATSRWRSGPRRGSGETQYF. The entire variable domain, with the rest obtained from reference TRBV15 and TRBJ2-5, is as follows: DAMVIQNPRYQVTQFGKPVTLSCSQTLNHNVMYWYQQKSSQAPKLLFHYYDKDFNNEADTPDNFQSRRPNTSFCFLDIRSPGLGDTAMYLCATSRWRSGPRRGSGETQYFGPGTRLLVL.